This TCR beta chain was sequenced for a study of beta chain features in type 1 diabetes. The germline V gene encodes CDR1 SGHDN and CDR2 FVKESK. The CDR3 is made up of 15 amino acids. J was trimmed by 2 bases and V by 4 bases; bases with no gene match: 4. The study reverse transcribed the entire isolated RNA, so it sequenced expressed TCRB transcripts. Sequencing used immunoSEQ multiplex PCR; TCRdb keeps in-frame clones, though not all of them. The sample holds 600,000 or so clones; around 12% are singletons and the top ten take more than 0.095%. Study-wide results and caveats: Among patients with Type 1 diabetes, TCRB CDR3s were moderately but significantly shorter in every one of the four CD4+ subsets.

In the case of this clone: Its antigen remains unidentified.

The source of this sequence is a young man with type 1 diabetes. The rearrangement uses TRBV14 and TRBJ2-1; 8 positions agree with TRBD1. The sequenced sample was naive CD4+ T cells from blood. The CDR3 DNA sequence: TGTGCCAGCAGCCGTACAGGGGGGACCTACAATGAGCAGTTCTTC. Its protein is CASSRTGGTYNEQFF.